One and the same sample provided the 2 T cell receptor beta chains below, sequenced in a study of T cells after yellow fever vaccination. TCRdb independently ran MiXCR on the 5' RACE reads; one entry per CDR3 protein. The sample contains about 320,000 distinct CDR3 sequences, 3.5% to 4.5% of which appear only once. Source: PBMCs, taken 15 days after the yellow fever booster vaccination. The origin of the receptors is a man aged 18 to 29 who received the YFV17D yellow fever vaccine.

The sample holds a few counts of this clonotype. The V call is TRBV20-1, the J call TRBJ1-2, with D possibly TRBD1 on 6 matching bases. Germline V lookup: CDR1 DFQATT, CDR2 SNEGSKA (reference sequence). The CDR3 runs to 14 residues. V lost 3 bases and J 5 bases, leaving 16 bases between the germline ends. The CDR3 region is CSASPPTGAYGYTF. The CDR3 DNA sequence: TGCAGTGCTAGCCCTCCTACGGGGGCTTATGGCTACACCTTC.

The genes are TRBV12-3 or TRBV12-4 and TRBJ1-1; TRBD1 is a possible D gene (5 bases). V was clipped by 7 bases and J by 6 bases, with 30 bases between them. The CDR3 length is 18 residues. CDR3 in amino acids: CASMTKRPTVRSYAEAFF. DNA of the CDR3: TGTGCCAGCATGACGAAACGACCGACAGTTCGGTCATACGCTGAAGCTTTCTTT.